These 28 T cell receptor beta chains were all obtained from the same sample, sequenced in a study of blood T cells in healthy people across ages. Through a sample-barcoded 5' primer and a J-beta primer mix, a second PCR was run for 7 to 11 cycles. TCRdb independently ran MiXCR on the 5' RACE reads; one entry per CDR3 protein. The data contain hundreds of thousands of distinct CDR3 sequences, about 61% of them singletons. Sequencing was performed on blood. The origin of the receptors is a man aged 35 to 55 in good health.

The chain carries TRBV11-3 and TRBJ2-1, with D perhaps given as TRBD1 or TRBD2 (5 bases each). Germline V gene sequence: CDR1 SGHNT, CDR2 YENEEA. CDR3 length: 16 amino acids. The germline V and J ends were trimmed by 5 bases and 5 bases, with 19 bases remaining between them. The CDR3 spells CASSPGRGFGDNEQFF. CDR3 sequence (DNA): TGTGCCAGCAGCCCAGGGAGAGGTTTTGGGGACAATGAGCAGTTCTTC.

This clonotype has just one count. This chain uses TRBV20-1 with TRBJ2-1; TRBD2 agrees at 11 bases. Germline CDR1 and CDR2: DFQATT and SNEGSKA (reference sequence). With 3 bases clipped from V and 8 bases from J, the junction kept 15 bases outside the gene matches. The CDR3 is 17 amino acids. CDR3 region: CSARNSGGAVPIHEQFF. CDR3 in DNA: TGCAGTGCTAGGAATAGCGGGGGGGCAGTTCCTATCCATGAGCAGTTCTTC.

The chain joins TRBV5-1 to TRBJ2-1; D might be TRBD2 (6 bases). The tail of the sequence fits TRBJ2-7 better, so the J call may be wrong. CDR1 SGHRS and CDR2 YFSETQ come from the germline V gene. CDR3 length: 18 amino acids. In DNA, the CDR3 is TGCGCCAGCAGCCCCGAAGCCAGGAACCGGGGGACCTACAATGAGCAGTACTTC. Translated: CASSPEARNRGTYNEQYF.

The chain couples TRBV10-3 to TRBJ2-7; D remains ambiguous. Trimming cost V 8 bases and J 0 bases, with 11 bases left between them. This CDR3 region has 13 residues. Germline CDR1 reads ENHRY; CDR2 reads SYGVKD. CDR3 nucleotide sequence: TGTGCCATCCTAGACTCTTCCTCCTACGAGCAGTACTTC. It is translated as CAILDSSSYEQYF.

The chain recombines TRBV20-1 with TRBJ2-7, with 10 positions matching TRBD2. This CDR3 is built from 14 residues. CDR1 and CDR2 (germline): DFQATT, SNEGSKA (reference sequence). V was pared by 3 bases and J by 2 bases, with 4 bases of the junction left unmatched. CDR3: CSASYLAGAYEQYF. CDR3 DNA: TGCAGTGCTAGTTATCTAGCGGGGGCCTACGAGCAGTACTTC.

This chain links TRBV11-1 with TRBJ2-1; the match to TRBD2 covers 7 bases. CDR3 length: 17 amino acids. Germline-derived CDR1 and CDR2 are SGHAT and FQDESV (reference sequence). J was trimmed by 0 bases and V by 1 base; bases with no gene match: 6. CDR3 coding DNA: TGTGCCAGCAGCTTAGGGCTAGCGGCTTTCTCCTACAATGAGCAGTTCTTC. This codes for CASSLGLAAFSYNEQFF.

This clonotype appeared once. J is TRBJ2-1 and V is TRBV27, with 15 bases fitting TRBD2. V lost 6 bases and J lost 11; bases outside the gene matches: 14. The CDR3 runs to 17 residues. From germline, CDR1 is MNHEY and CDR2 SMNVEV (reference sequence). The CDR3 bases are TGTGCCAGCAGAAAACCTGGACTAGCGGGGGGGTGGGGGCAGCAGTTCTTC. Translated: CASRKPGLAGGWGQQFF.

The chain couples TRBV20-1 to TRBJ1-5, with D unclear. The V end was cut by 3 bases, the J end by 0 bases, with 12 bases between. CDR3 size: 15 residues. Germline CDR1 DFQATT, CDR2 SNEGSKA (reference sequence). CDR3 nucleotides: TGCAGTGCTAGGAAAACGGCGGCTAGCAATCAGCCCCAGCATTTT. Protein product: CSARKTAASNQPQHF.

CDR3 DNA sequence: TGTGCCAGCAGGCTTAATATTAACACTGAAGCTTTCTTT. Its translation: CASRLNINTEAFF. The V and J genes are TRBV6-5 and TRBJ1-1; D gene uncertain. CDR3 length: 13 residues. Germline CDR1 is MNHEY and CDR2 is SVGAGI. V was clipped by 6 bases and J by 2 bases, with 10 bases between them.

The rearrangement joins TRBV29-1 to TRBJ2-1; D may be TRBD1 (5 bases). V was cut by 7 bases and J by 3 bases, with 13 bases left in between. Germline CDR1 and CDR2: SQVTM and ANQGSEA. This CDR3 comprises 13 residues. DNA for the CDR3: TGCAGCGCAGAGGACATCCGCTACAATGAGCAGTTCTTC. Translating gives CSAEDIRYNEQFF.

The CDR3 bases are TGTGCCAGCAGCGAGCGGGGGGCCACAGATACGCAGTATTTT. Its translation is CASSERGATDTQYF. The rearrangement joins TRBV27 to TRBJ2-3, with 9 bases that match TRBD2. Unmatched junction bases numbered 3, after V lost 6 bases and J lost 2 bases. Germline loops: CDR1 MNHEY, CDR2 SMNVEV (reference sequence). This CDR3 contains 14 residues.

The chain joins TRBV5-1 to TRBJ2-7, with 12 bases aligning to TRBD2. The germline CDR1 and CDR2 sequences are SGHRS and YFSETQ. The CDR3 sequence is 15 residues long. The ends lost 7 bases at V and 2 bases at J; junction bases unmatched: 7. The CDR3 here is CASGRLAGETYEQYF. The CDR3 nucleotides are TGCGCCAGCGGAAGACTAGCGGGGGAGACCTACGAGCAGTACTTC.

The CDR3 spells CATSRDLAGDFNEQFF. For the CDR3, the DNA is TGTGCCACCAGCAGAGACCTAGCGGGAGATTTCAATGAGCAGTTCTTC. The chain links TRBV15 to TRBJ2-1; 10 positions match TRBD2. V trimming: 0 bases; J trimming: 6 bases; junction bases outside the gene matches: 5. The V gene's germline CDR1 is LNHNV and CDR2 YYDKDF (reference sequence). CDR3 size: 16 residues.

This clonotype was detected only a few times. CDR3 sequence reads: CSVEDLARSYNEQFF. DNA for the CDR3: TGCAGCGTTGAAGATCTTGCCCGCTCCTACAATGAGCAGTTCTTC. This sequence joins TRBV29-1 and TRBJ2-1; no firm D call. CDR1 SQVTM and CDR2 ANQGSEA come from the germline V gene. V lost 0 bases and J lost 0, with 9 bases in between. This CDR3 contains 15 residues.

This chain uses TRBV5-4 with TRBJ2-1; TRBD2 agrees at 7 bases. CDR1 SGHNT and CDR2 YYREEE come from the germline V gene (reference sequence). The V gene end was trimmed by 4 bases and the J gene end by 4 bases; junction bases not matched to a gene: 5. The CDR3 extends over 14 amino acids. The DNA for the CDR3 is TGTGCCAGCAGCAAAGCCGGGGGGTACAATGAGCAGTTCTTC. Translated, it gives CASSKAGGYNEQFF.

The genes are TRBV20-1 and TRBJ2-3; 9 nucleotides match TRBD2. With 0 bases clipped from V and 4 bases from J, the junction kept 8 bases outside the gene matches. The germline CDR1 and CDR2 sequences are DFQATT and SNEGSKA (reference sequence). The CDR3 contains 16 residues. CDR3 loop: CSARDEERGASDTQYF. The CDR3 DNA follows: TGCAGTGCTAGAGATGAGGAGCGGGGGGCCTCAGATACGCAGTATTTT.

V is TRBV6-5 and J is TRBJ2-6; D remains ambiguous. This CDR3 spans 15 amino acids. V lost 2 bases to trimming and J lost 2 bases, with 7 bases between them. Germline V gene lookup returns CDR1 MNHEY and CDR2 SVGAGI. CDR3 in DNA: TGTGCCAGCAGTTACGGTTCAACTGGGGCCAACGTCCTGACTTTC. This sequence encodes CASSYGSTGANVLTF.

V is TRBV24-1 and J is TRBJ1-2; a weak D match, TRBD1 (6 bases). This CDR3 is built from 14 residues. Per germline, CDR1 KGHDR and CDR2 SFDVKD. Trimming took 4 bases from V and 5 from J, leaving 13 bases between them. This chain's CDR3 is CATSEGGEHYGYTF. The CDR3 DNA reads as TGTGCCACCAGTGAGGGGGGCGAGCATTATGGCTACACCTTC.

This chain connects TRBV20-1 to TRBJ2-1; maybe TRBD1 (6 bases). CDR3 size: 14 residues. CDR1 is DFQATT, CDR2 SNEGSKA, per germline (reference sequence). V shed 4 bases and J shed 6 bases, with 16 bases lying between them. The CDR3 here is CSATMDSFGNEQFF. The DNA of the CDR3 is TGCAGTGCTACCATGGACAGCTTTGGCAATGAGCAGTTCTTC.

The chain recombines TRBV7-2 with TRBJ2-7, with D maybe TRBD2 (5 bases). The CDR3 loop spans 13 amino acids. Trimming took off 5 bases at V and 2 bases at J, with 10 bases between the two ends. CDR1 and CDR2 from the germline V gene are SGHTA and FQGNSA. The CDR3 loop reads CASSRDYPYEQYF. CDR3 nucleotides: TGTGCCAGCAGCCGTGACTACCCCTACGAGCAGTACTTC.

The chain employs TRBV6-2 or TRBV6-3 and TRBJ2-3, with 10 bases fitting TRBD1. The CDR3 sequence is 16 residues long. Looked up from germline, CDR1 is MNHEY and CDR2 is SVGEGT. V dropped 5 bases and J dropped 9; count of bases not matched to a gene: 14. The CDR3 is CASSDGETGGRVTQYF. CDR3 bases: TGTGCCAGCAGTGACGGAGAGACAGGGGGCCGAGTAACGCAGTATTTT.

The V gene is TRBV4-2, the J gene TRBJ2-3; D gene unclear. This CDR3 spans 14 amino acids. Germline V gene sequence: CDR1 LGHNA, CDR2 YNFKEQ. With 3 bases removed from V and 3 bases from J, the gap between germline ends came to 10 bases. In DNA, the CDR3 is TGTGCCAGCAGCCAGGACCCGACGACAGATACGCAGTATTTT. Protein sequence: CASSQDPTTDTQYF.

This sequence joins TRBV20-1 and TRBJ2-5, with D unclear. The germline V gene encodes CDR1 DFQATT and CDR2 SNEGSKA (reference sequence). The CDR3 totals 11 residues. V lost 7 bases, J lost 3 bases, and 9 bases lay in between. The CDR3 sequence is CSVLLEETQYF. CDR3 nucleotide sequence: TGCAGTGTTCTCCTCGAAGAGACCCAGTACTTC.

V and J are TRBV5-1 and TRBJ2-7; weak D call: TRBD1 (6 bases). Trimming stripped 2 bases from V and 0 bases from J, with 15 bases between. The germline gives CDR1 SGHRS, CDR2 YFSETQ. The CDR3 is 16 amino acids. The CDR3 nucleotides read TGCGCCAGCAGCTTTGTAGACAGGACCACCTCCTACGAGCAGTACTTC. Translated, it gives CASSFVDRTTSYEQYF.

V gene TRBV7-2 combines with J gene TRBJ1-5; TRBD1 matches 7 bases. There are 16 residues in the CDR3. The V gene end was trimmed by 4 bases and the J gene end by 4 bases; junction bases not matched to a gene: 10. The germline V gene encodes CDR1 SGHTA and CDR2 FQGNSA. The DNA for the CDR3 is TGTGCCAGCAGCTGGTACGTGGGACAGAGTAATCAGCCCCAGCATTTT. Translating it yields CASSWYVGQSNQPQHF.

This clonotype was recorded a few times. The gene calls are TRBV11-2 and TRBJ2-3; D unresolved. The CDR3 is 13 residues long. Germline V lookup: CDR1 SGHAT, CDR2 FQNNGV. Trimming took off 5 bases at V and 6 bases at J, with 12 bases between the two ends. The CDR3 spells CASSQTPRDTQYF. The CDR3 DNA is TGTGCCAGCAGCCAAACGCCCCGGGATACGCAGTATTTT.

This clonotype has more than one count but fewer than ten. The gene calls are TRBV15 and TRBJ2-3, with D maybe TRBD1 (6 bases). The CDR3 extends over 15 amino acids. The ends were cut back, 2 bases at V and 2 bases at J, with 11 bases in the middle. The V gene's germline CDR1 is LNHNV and CDR2 YYDKDF (reference sequence). The CDR3 DNA reads as TGTGCCACCAGCAGAAGGGGGATCATCACAGATACGCAGTATTTT. Translated, it gives CATSRRGIITDTQYF.

This chain links TRBV14 with TRBJ2-7; TRBD2 aligns across 8 bases. Germline CDR1 reads SGHDN; CDR2 reads FVKESK. J lost 3 bases, V lost 4 bases, and 17 bases had no gene match. CDR3 length: 18 residues. The CDR3 here is CASSPLGSGTHRDYEQYF. Here the CDR3 DNA reads TGTGCCAGCAGCCCGCTTGGTAGCGGGACTCATCGTGACTACGAGCAGTACTTC.